The 3 T cell receptor beta chains presented below share a single source sample, sequenced in a study of T cells in Graves' hyperthyroidism and ophthalmopathy. Amplification of TCR beta CDR3 regions used RNA as the template. The HTBI primer set was used in a first-round RT-PCR of the TCR CDR3. TCRdb called the multiplex PCR reads again in MiXCR, with one record for every CDR3 protein. The repertoire holds hundreds of thousands of distinct CDR3 sequences, around 13% seen once, with about a tenth in the top ten. Sequencing input: blood. The receptors were sampled from a woman under 30 with Graves' hyperthyroidism.

This clonotype was seen only a few times. The chain links TRBV9 to TRBJ2-2; a weak D match, TRBD2 (5 bases). Germline CDR1 and CDR2: SGDLS and YYNGEE. Trimming shortened V by 3 bases and J by 8 bases, and 8 bases separated the two germline ends. The CDR3 has 12 residues. CDR3 sequence: CASSGPGGELFF. CDR3 nucleotides: TGTGCCAGCAGCGGTCCGGGAGGGGAGCTGTTTTTT.

A few counts support this clonotype. V and J are TRBV5-1 and TRBJ1-2, with D possibly being TRBD1 (6 bases). This CDR3 region has 15 residues. Per the germline V gene, CDR1 is SGHRS and CDR2 is YFSETQ. Between the trimmed V and J ends, which lost 4 bases and 0 bases, there was a span of 13 bases. CDR3 in amino acids: CASSGTRGANYGYTF. The DNA of the CDR3 is TGCGCCAGCAGCGGGACCAGGGGCGCTAACTATGGCTACACCTTC. Together with reference TRBV5-1 and TRBJ1-2, the CDR3 gives the full variable domain: KAGVTQTPRYLIKTRGQQVTLSCSPISGHRSVSWYQQTPGQGLQFLFEYFSETQRNKGNFPGRFSGRQFSNSRSEMNVSTLELGDSALYLCASSGTRGANYGYTFGSGTRLTVV.

The V and J genes are TRBV20-1 and TRBJ1-1, with a tentative D call TRBD1 (5 bases). Per the germline V gene, CDR1 is DFQATT and CDR2 is SNEGSKA (reference sequence). The germline V and J ends were trimmed by 5 bases and 7 bases, with 17 bases remaining between them. The CDR3 has 13 residues. This chain's CDR3 is CSALYPGTNEAFF. CDR3 sequence (DNA): TGCAGTGCTCTATACCCCGGGACGAATGAAGCTTTCTTT.